This is a list of T cell receptor beta chains from one sample in a study of human T cells and chemical hapten exposure. Using its own MiXCR run on the RACE reads, TCRdb lists one record per CDR3 protein. The sample lists around 110,000 distinct CDR3 sequences, around an eighth seen once, with roughly 1.5% in the top ten. The source material was whole blood, sampled in connection with sensitization to the hapten diphenylcyclopropenone (DPC). All receptors derive from a woman aged 50 to 60 with alopecia areata. Some clones in this sample may be carry-over from other donors' samples. Both conserved end residues are part of each CDR3. Each record gives: V gene, J gene, D gene, CDR3 length, clone size, CDR3 protein, CDR3 DNA. D genes are given only for firm matches. A clone size is listed for some rows: how often the clone was seen (once, few, many), or a class if it is expanded.

V gene: TRBV29-1
J gene: TRBJ1-4
D gene: -
CDR3 length: 11
clone size: few
CDR3 protein: CSVVDGEKLFF
CDR3 DNA: TGCAGCGTTGTTGACGGTGAAAAACTGTTTTTT

V gene: TRBV6-5
J gene: TRBJ2-7
D gene: TRBD1
CDR3 length: 14
clone size: many
CDR3 protein: CASMNPGQIYEQYF
CDR3 DNA: TGTGCCAGCATGAACCCGGGACAGATATACGAGCAGTACTTC

V gene: TRBV18
J gene: TRBJ1-1
D gene: -
CDR3 length: 15
clone size: -
CDR3 protein: CASSPDFQGATEAFF
CDR3 DNA: TGTGCCAGCTCACCCGACTTCCAGGGTGCCACTGAAGCTTTCTTT

V gene: TRBV28
J gene: TRBJ2-3
D gene: TRBD2
CDR3 length: 19
clone size: -
CDR3 protein: CASSFPSLAGTPSTDTQYF
CDR3 DNA: TGTGCCAGCAGTTTTCCTTCACTAGCGGGGACCCCTAGCACAGATACGCAGTATTTT

V gene: TRBV20-1
J gene: TRBJ2-3
D gene: -
CDR3 length: 11
clone size: few
CDR3 protein: CSARSRGTQYF
CDR3 DNA: TGCAGTGCTAGATCCCGGGGGACGCAGTATTTT

V gene: TRBV14
J gene: TRBJ1-1
D gene: -
CDR3 length: 14
clone size: many
CDR3 protein: CASSQDPLRTEAFF
CDR3 DNA: TGTGCCAGCAGCCAAGATCCCCTTCGCACTGAAGCTTTCTTT

V gene: TRBV4-1
J gene: TRBJ1-1
D gene: -
CDR3 length: 15
clone size: -
CDR3 protein: CASSQEPWTVEEAFF
CDR3 DNA: TGCGCCAGCAGCCAAGAACCGTGGACGGTTGAAGAAGCTTTCTTT

V gene: TRBV11-2
J gene: TRBJ2-6
D gene: TRBD1
CDR3 length: 16
clone size: -
CDR3 protein: CASSLEGGYGANVLTF
CDR3 DNA: TGTGCCAGCAGCTTAGAAGGGGGCTATGGGGCCAACGTCCTGACTTTC

V gene: TRBV28
J gene: TRBJ2-3
D gene: -
CDR3 length: 12
clone size: -
CDR3 protein: CASSQASDTQYF
CDR3 DNA: TGTGCCAGCAGCCAGGCGTCAGATACGCAGTATTTT

V gene: TRBV10-3
J gene: TRBJ2-7
D gene: TRBD2
CDR3 length: 17
clone size: -
CDR3 protein: CAISAELLGLAAYEQYF
CDR3 DNA: TGTGCCATCAGTGCCGAGCTCCTCGGACTAGCGGCCTACGAGCAGTACTTC

V gene: TRBV12-3/TRBV12-4
J gene: TRBJ1-4
D gene: -
CDR3 length: 14
clone size: -
CDR3 protein: CASSFWGWNEKLFF
CDR3 DNA: TGTGCCAGCAGTTTCTGGGGATGGAATGAAAAACTGTTTTTT

V gene: TRBV6-6
J gene: TRBJ2-1
D gene: TRBD2
CDR3 length: 16
clone size: -
CDR3 protein: CASSASGTRSYNEQFF
CDR3 DNA: TGTGCCAGCAGCGCTAGCGGGACCAGGTCCTACAATGAGCAGTTCTTC

V gene: TRBV28
J gene: TRBJ2-1
D gene: TRBD2
CDR3 length: 17
clone size: many
CDR3 protein: CASSGTSGTVSYNEQFF
CDR3 DNA: TGTGCCAGCAGCGGGACTAGCGGGACAGTCTCCTACAATGAGCAGTTCTTC

V gene: TRBV2
J gene: TRBJ2-3
D gene: TRBD2
CDR3 length: 17
clone size: few
CDR3 protein: CASGVGVTSAAGDTQYF
CDR3 DNA: TGTGCCAGCGGTGTCGGGGTGACTAGCGCGGCCGGAGATACGCAGTATTTT

V gene: TRBV11-3
J gene: TRBJ2-7
D gene: -
CDR3 length: 16
clone size: many
CDR3 protein: CASSPSWGNMSTEQYF
CDR3 DNA: TGTGCCAGCAGCCCGTCCTGGGGGAATATGAGTACCGAGCAGTACTTC

V gene: TRBV4-2
J gene: TRBJ2-1
D gene: -
CDR3 length: 17
clone size: few
CDR3 protein: CASSQDFLVGGYNEQFF
CDR3 DNA: TGTGCCAGCAGCCAAGACTTCCTAGTAGGGGGTTACAATGAGCAGTTCTTC

V gene: TRBV29-1
J gene: TRBJ2-1
D gene: -
CDR3 length: 14
clone size: many
CDR3 protein: CSTRTLTDSGEQFF
CDR3 DNA: TGCAGCACTCGGACGCTCACCGACTCGGGTGAGCAGTTCTTC

V gene: TRBV6-1
J gene: TRBJ1-1
D gene: TRBD1
CDR3 length: 20
clone size: few
CDR3 protein: CASSEALLDRVRGSGDEAFF
CDR3 DNA: TGTGCCAGCAGTGAAGCGCTCTTGGACAGGGTAAGGGGGTCCGGGGATGAAGCTTTCTTT

V gene: TRBV6-5
J gene: TRBJ1-1
D gene: -
CDR3 length: 11
clone size: -
CDR3 protein: CASSYGGEAFF
CDR3 DNA: TGTGCCAGCAGTTACGGAGGTGAAGCTTTCTTT

V gene: TRBV18
J gene: TRBJ2-1
D gene: -
CDR3 length: 14
clone size: many
CDR3 protein: CASRPSSSYNEQFF
CDR3 DNA: TGTGCCAGCCGCCCGTCGAGCTCCTACAATGAGCAGTTCTTC

V gene: TRBV19
J gene: TRBJ1-5
D gene: TRBD1
CDR3 length: 18
clone size: few
CDR3 protein: CASSKGQGRRVGNQPQHF
CDR3 DNA: TGTGCCAGTAGTAAAGGACAGGGCCGTCGAGTTGGCAATCAGCCCCAGCATTTT

V gene: TRBV25-1
J gene: TRBJ2-5
D gene: -
CDR3 length: 14
clone size: -
CDR3 protein: CASSEYWDKETQYF
CDR3 DNA: TGTGCCAGCAGTGAATATTGGGACAAAGAGACCCAGTACTTC

V gene: TRBV28
J gene: TRBJ2-2
D gene: -
CDR3 length: 12
clone size: -
CDR3 protein: CASQGLGGELFF
CDR3 DNA: TGTGCCAGCCAGGGGTTGGGCGGGGAGCTGTTTTTT

V gene: TRBV7-2
J gene: TRBJ2-3
D gene: -
CDR3 length: 17
clone size: -
CDR3 protein: CASSLGPLRPTTDTQYF
CDR3 DNA: TGTGCCAGCAGCTTAGGTCCCCTCCGACCCACCACAGATACGCAGTATTTT

V gene: TRBV12-3/TRBV12-4
J gene: TRBJ1-5
D gene: -
CDR3 length: 17
clone size: once
CDR3 protein: CASRETPYAGANRPQHF
CDR3 DNA: TGTGCCAGCAGGGAAACCCCCTATGCCGGGGCGAATCGGCCCCAGCATTTT

V gene: TRBV6-5
J gene: TRBJ2-7
D gene: -
CDR3 length: 14
clone size: -
CDR3 protein: CASSYFRSSYEQYF
CDR3 DNA: TGTGCCAGCAGTTACTTCAGGAGCTCCTACGAGCAGTACTTC

V gene: TRBV20-1
J gene: TRBJ2-1
D gene: -
CDR3 length: 12
clone size: many
CDR3 protein: CSAPLASREQFF
CDR3 DNA: TGCAGTGCTCCTCTTGCTTCCCGGGAGCAGTTCTTC

V gene: TRBV4-1
J gene: TRBJ2-1
D gene: -
CDR3 length: 17
clone size: few
CDR3 protein: CASSPITRTESYNEQFF
CDR3 DNA: TGCGCCAGCAGCCCGATTACCCGGACAGAGAGTTACAATGAGCAGTTCTTC

V gene: TRBV18
J gene: TRBJ2-1
D gene: -
CDR3 length: 16
clone size: few
CDR3 protein: CASSPGSRGSYNEQFF
CDR3 DNA: TGTGCCAGCTCACCGGGGTCGAGGGGCTCCTACAATGAGCAGTTCTTC

V gene: TRBV7-2
J gene: TRBJ2-1
D gene: TRBD2
CDR3 length: 16
clone size: few
CDR3 protein: CASRAAGTSGPNEQFF
CDR3 DNA: TGTGCCAGCAGGGCGGCCGGGACTAGCGGGCCCAATGAGCAGTTCTTC

V gene: TRBV10-2
J gene: TRBJ1-6
D gene: TRBD1
CDR3 length: 15
clone size: -
CDR3 protein: CASSEPTGGPSPLHF
CDR3 DNA: TGCGCCAGCAGTGAGCCGACAGGGGGACCTTCACCCCTCCACTTT

V gene: TRBV7-2
J gene: TRBJ2-1
D gene: TRBD1
CDR3 length: 14
clone size: many
CDR3 protein: CASSPRQGYNEQFF
CDR3 DNA: TGTGCCAGCAGCCCCCGACAGGGCTACAATGAGCAGTTCTTC

V gene: TRBV6-1
J gene: TRBJ2-3
D gene: -
CDR3 length: 16
clone size: -
CDR3 protein: CASSEVRAWGTDTQYF
CDR3 DNA: TGTGCCAGCAGTGAAGTCAGGGCCTGGGGTACAGATACGCAGTATTTT

V gene: TRBV6-5
J gene: TRBJ2-2
D gene: -
CDR3 length: 12
clone size: -
CDR3 protein: CAVQSPFGELFF
CDR3 DNA: TGTGCCGTGCAGAGTCCCTTCGGGGAGCTGTTTTTT

V gene: TRBV4-3
J gene: TRBJ1-2
D gene: -
CDR3 length: 15
clone size: -
CDR3 protein: CASSLLPDSNYGYTF
CDR3 DNA: TGCGCCAGCAGCCTCCTGCCGGATTCTAACTATGGCTACACCTTC

V gene: TRBV15
J gene: TRBJ2-1
D gene: -
CDR3 length: 14
clone size: many
CDR3 protein: CATSRPLARLEQFF
CDR3 DNA: TGTGCCACCAGCAGACCCCTAGCGCGTCTTGAGCAGTTCTTC

V gene: TRBV6-5
J gene: TRBJ1-5
D gene: -
CDR3 length: 16
clone size: many
CDR3 protein: CASSYSGVASNQPQHF
CDR3 DNA: TGTGCCAGCAGTTACTCAGGGGTCGCCTCCAATCAGCCCCAGCATTTT

V gene: TRBV11-2
J gene: TRBJ2-1
D gene: -
CDR3 length: 14
clone size: many
CDR3 protein: CASSSPASYNEQFF
CDR3 DNA: TGTGCCAGCAGCTCCCCTGCCTCCTACAATGAGCAGTTCTTC

V gene: TRBV18
J gene: TRBJ2-7
D gene: -
CDR3 length: 14
clone size: many
CDR3 protein: CASSSGALGAEQYF
CDR3 DNA: TGTGCCAGCTCGTCCGGGGCCCTGGGTGCCGAGCAGTACTTC

V gene: TRBV7-2
J gene: TRBJ2-7
D gene: -
CDR3 length: 14
clone size: -
CDR3 protein: CASSLAWDGAEQYF
CDR3 DNA: TGTGCCAGCAGCTTAGCTTGGGACGGGGCCGAGCAGTACTTC

V gene: TRBV11-3
J gene: TRBJ2-3
D gene: -
CDR3 length: 14
clone size: many
CDR3 protein: CASSLEGGINTQYF
CDR3 DNA: TGTGCCAGCAGCTTAGAGGGCGGGATCAATACGCAGTATTTT

V gene: TRBV18
J gene: TRBJ1-1
D gene: -
CDR3 length: 16
clone size: many
CDR3 protein: CASSPPQGTMNTEAFF
CDR3 DNA: TGTGCCAGCTCACCACCGCAGGGCACCATGAACACTGAAGCTTTCTTT

V gene: TRBV7-9
J gene: TRBJ2-7
D gene: -
CDR3 length: 15
clone size: few
CDR3 protein: CASSTTGTFGYEQYF
CDR3 DNA: TGTGCCAGCAGTACTACCGGGACATTCGGCTACGAGCAGTACTTC

V gene: TRBV10-1
J gene: TRBJ1-1
D gene: -
CDR3 length: 13
clone size: many
CDR3 protein: CASRRGTNTEAFF
CDR3 DNA: TGCGCCAGCAGAAGAGGGACGAACACTGAAGCTTTCTTT

V gene: TRBV7-9
J gene: TRBJ2-2
D gene: TRBD1
CDR3 length: 14
clone size: few
CDR3 protein: CASSAQGDTGELFF
CDR3 DNA: TGTGCCAGCAGCGCACAGGGGGACACCGGGGAGCTGTTTTTT

V gene: TRBV29-1
J gene: TRBJ2-2
D gene: -
CDR3 length: 14
clone size: few
CDR3 protein: CSAGRETNTGELFF
CDR3 DNA: TGCAGCGCCGGACGCGAGACGAACACCGGGGAGCTGTTTTTT

V gene: TRBV5-1
J gene: TRBJ1-3
D gene: -
CDR3 length: 17
clone size: many
CDR3 protein: CASSLNTGDSSGNTIYF
CDR3 DNA: TGCGCCAGCAGCTTGAACACGGGCGACAGCTCTGGAAACACCATATATTTT

V gene: TRBV7-9
J gene: TRBJ1-3
D gene: TRBD1
CDR3 length: 16
clone size: many
CDR3 protein: CASSLAGTGRGNTIYF
CDR3 DNA: TGTGCCAGCAGCTTGGCCGGGACAGGGAGAGGAAACACCATATATTTT

V gene: TRBV6-5
J gene: TRBJ1-4
D gene: -
CDR3 length: 14
clone size: once
CDR3 protein: CASKPGSTNEKLFF
CDR3 DNA: TGTGCCAGCAAGCCGGGATCAACTAATGAAAAACTGTTTTTT

V gene: TRBV3-1
J gene: TRBJ1-1
D gene: TRBD1
CDR3 length: 11
clone size: -
CDR3 protein: CASSRDREAFF
CDR3 DNA: TGTGCCAGCAGCCGGGACAGGGAAGCTTTCTTT

V gene: TRBV7-8
J gene: TRBJ2-2
D gene: -
CDR3 length: 14
clone size: -
CDR3 protein: CASSLDPFSGELFF
CDR3 DNA: TGTGCCAGCAGCTTGGACCCTTTCAGCGGGGAGCTGTTTTTT

V gene: TRBV10-1
J gene: TRBJ1-1
D gene: -
CDR3 length: 13
clone size: -
CDR3 protein: CASSAQMNTEAFF
CDR3 DNA: TGCGCCAGCAGTGCACAGATGAACACTGAAGCTTTCTTT

V gene: TRBV7-9
J gene: TRBJ1-1
D gene: TRBD1
CDR3 length: 16
clone size: few
CDR3 protein: CASSPFPGQANTEAFF
CDR3 DNA: TGTGCCAGCAGCCCATTCCCGGGACAGGCGAACACTGAAGCTTTCTTT

V gene: TRBV28
J gene: TRBJ1-6
D gene: TRBD1
CDR3 length: 14
clone size: -
CDR3 protein: CASSPGTGNSPLHF
CDR3 DNA: TGTGCCAGCAGTCCCGGGACAGGGAATTCACCCCTCCACTTT

V gene: TRBV11-2
J gene: TRBJ2-3
D gene: -
CDR3 length: 13
clone size: many
CDR3 protein: CASRRTGTDTQYF
CDR3 DNA: TGTGCCAGCAGGAGGACAGGCACAGATACGCAGTATTTT

V gene: TRBV29-1
J gene: TRBJ2-1
D gene: -
CDR3 length: 14
clone size: many
CDR3 protein: CSVVGTERYNEQFF
CDR3 DNA: TGCAGCGTGGTAGGGACGGAACGCTACAATGAGCAGTTCTTC

V gene: TRBV28
J gene: TRBJ1-1
D gene: TRBD1
CDR3 length: 14
clone size: -
CDR3 protein: CAIRGDRVNTEAFF
CDR3 DNA: TGTGCCATCCGAGGAGACAGGGTGAACACTGAAGCTTTCTTT